This TCR beta chain was recovered during a study of early T cells in non-severe SARS-CoV-2 infection. Background on the study: Unsorted whole-blood RNA was sequenced in bulk, leaving chains unpaired.

This clonotype was recorded many times. The antigen is undetermined. The CDR3 extends over 14 amino acids. V was shortened by 10 bases and J by 3 bases, with 15 bases between the two germline ends. Germline lookup yields CDR1 KGHDR and CDR2 SFDVKD. TCRdb re-called the 5' RACE reads with MiXCR, one entry per CDR3 protein. In the table there are almost 45,000 distinct CDR3 sequences, roughly 6% of which are singletons. Study results and limitations: Lookups in VDJdb leaned toward anti-spike CD8 responses and missed private and CD4 specificities.

Material: whole blood. The TCR comes from an adult who was a healthcare worker with PCR-confirmed SARS-CoV-2 infection or an uninfected control (not recorded which). V usage is TRBV24-1 and J usage is TRBJ1-5, with D perhaps TRBD1 (6 bases). In nucleotides, the CDR3 is TGTGCCACTCAACCGGGGGGCAACAATCAGCCCCAGCATTTT. It encodes CATQPGGNNQPQHF.